This T cell receptor beta chain was observed in a study of radiation and T cells in renal cell carcinoma. Study-wide findings and caveats: In blood, top tumor clones expanded by 2 weeks, shrinking by 4. Without pretreatment biopsies, baseline tumor clonotype presence was undetermined.

Generated by immunoSEQ multiplex PCR, the TCRdb table keeps only in-frame clones and is missing some. The sample records about 88,000 clones, around nine tenths being singletons. On this clone itself: Its specificity is unknown.

Time point in this sample: baseline pretreatment blood. Regarding treatment: 15 Gy SBRT to primary tumor, nephrectomy 4 weeks later. After SBRT, blood was collected at 2 and 4 weeks, plus baseline. The patient's renal cell carcinoma had clear cell pathology. V lost 0 bases to trimming and J lost 7 bases; unmatched junction nucleotides: 7. In germline, CDR1 is GTSNPN, CDR2 SVGIG (reference sequence). This CDR3 region has 15 residues. The chain has TRBV30 and TRBJ2-3; 10 bases match TRBD2. The sample here was blood, taken from a patient whose treatment included radiotherapy and nephrectomy. This clonotype was sampled from a man aged 45-60 years with renal cell carcinoma. The CDR3, as DNA: TGTGCCTGGAGTGTTCTCCAGCGGGGGGGGTATACGCAGTATTTT. Its protein product is CAWSVLQRGGYTQYF.